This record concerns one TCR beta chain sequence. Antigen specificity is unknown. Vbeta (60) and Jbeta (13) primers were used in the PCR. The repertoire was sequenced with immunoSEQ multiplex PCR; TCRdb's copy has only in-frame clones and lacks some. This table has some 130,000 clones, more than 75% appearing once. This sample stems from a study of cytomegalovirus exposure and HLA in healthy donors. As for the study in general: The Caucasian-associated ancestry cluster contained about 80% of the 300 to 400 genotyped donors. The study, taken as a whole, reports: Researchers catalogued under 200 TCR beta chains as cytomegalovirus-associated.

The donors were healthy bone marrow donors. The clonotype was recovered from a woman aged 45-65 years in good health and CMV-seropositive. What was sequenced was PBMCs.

The CDR3 DNA follows: TGTGCCAGCAGTTATCAACTACCCAGCGCCTACAATGAGCAGTTCTTC. Its translation is CASSYQLPSAYNEQFF. This sequence joins TRBV6-5 and TRBJ2-1, with no clear D. The CDR3 runs 16 residues. V lost 3 bases and J lost 2, with 14 bases in between. Germline V gives CDR1 MNHEY, CDR2 SVGAGI.